Below, 12 T cell receptor beta chains from the same sample are listed, as sequenced in a study of monozygotic twins with inflammatory bowel disease (dated by TCRdb to 2018 to 2020). Libraries were constructed by 5' RACE. The listed sequencing device is Illumina HiSeq 2500. TCRdb reprocessed the reads into one record per CDR3 protein sequence, lacking DNA. The sample's clone listing holds around 150,000 distinct CDR3 sequences. In total, the top ten clones hold roughly 2.3% of the sample. Sequencing was performed on blood. These receptors originate from a human donor with ulcerative colitis or Crohn's disease, or a healthy co-twin of an affected twin (not recorded which).

CDR3 amino acids: CSARAREGWQPQHF. This rearrangement joins TRBV20-1 to TRBJ1-5. Germline CDR1 is DFQATT and CDR2 is SNEGSKA (reference sequence). The CDR3 contains 14 residues.

The chain couples TRBV5-1 to TRBJ2-7; TCRdb proposes TRBD1, but this gene call is untestable without DNA. Germline V gives CDR1 SGHRS, CDR2 YFSETQ. The CDR3 is made up of 16 amino acids. CDR3 sequence reads: CASSLDHRVQSYEQYF.

In terms of frequency, this clonotype is medium-sized. The V gene is TRBV7-2, the J gene TRBJ2-7; checking the TCRdb D call of TRBD2 is not possible without DNA. This CDR3 is 14 amino acids long. The V gene's germline CDR1 is SGHTA and CDR2 FQGNSA. CDR3 sequence reads: CASTNNLASYEQYF.

V and J are TRBV18 and TRBJ2-3; without DNA, the TCRdb call of TRBD1 cannot be checked. The CDR3 runs to 17 residues. Germline CDR1 and CDR2: KGHSH and LQKENI. CDR3 residues: CASSPLWGKSGTDTQYF. The whole variable domain, filled in from reference TRBV18 and TRBJ2-3, reads NAGVMQNPRHLVRRRGQEARLRCSPMKGHSHVYWYRQLPEEGLKFMVYLQKENIIDESGMPKERFSAEFPKEGPSILRIQQVVRGDSAAYFCASSPLWGKSGTDTQYFGPGTRLTVL.

The CDR3 protein is CASSFSQVKYNEQFF. This chain links TRBV7-9 with TRBJ2-1; TCRdb outputs TRBD1, but without DNA this stays unchecked. The CDR3 is 15 amino acids. The germline V gene has CDR1 SEHNR and CDR2 FQNEAQ (reference sequence). Complete variable domain (other parts from reference TRBV7-9 and TRBJ2-1): DTGVSQNPRHKITKRGQNVTFRCDPISEHNRLYWYRQTLGQGPEFLTYFQNEAQLEKSRLLSDRFSAERPKGSFSTLEIQRTEQGDSAMYLCASSFSQVKYNEQFFGPGTRLTVL.

The chain is built from TRBV6-1 and TRBJ2-1; TCRdb picks TRBD1, but there is no DNA to check that call. This CDR3 contains 16 residues. The germline gives CDR1 MNHNS, CDR2 SASEGT. The CDR3 spells CASSELPQDRYNEQFF.

The chain carries TRBV18 and TRBJ2-1. Germline assignment: CDR1 KGHSH and CDR2 LQKENI. The CDR3 spans 13 residues. The CDR3 sequence: CASSPQADNEQFF.

This chain connects TRBV25-1 to TRBJ1-6; TCRdb gives TRBD1 as the D gene, but with no DNA this cannot be confirmed. The length of the CDR3 is 15 residues. Germline CDR1 reads MGHDK; CDR2 reads SYGVNS. This CDR3 is CASTQTGTGGSPLHF.

The V and J genes are TRBV5-1 and TRBJ1-2; TCRdb's D call, TRBD1, is unchecked because there is no DNA. CDR3 length: 14 residues. Germline CDR1 and CDR2: SGHRS and YFSETQ. This chain's CDR3 is CASSADRSSYGYTF.

The rearrangement joins TRBV2 to TRBJ2-1; with no DNA, the TCRdb D assignment of TRBD1 cannot be verified. In germline, CDR1 is SNHLY, CDR2 FYNNEI. This CDR3 region has 15 residues. CDR3 sequence: CASNLLGQKHNEQFF.

The chain joins TRBV7-2 to TRBJ1-2; TCRdb names TRBD1, which stays unverified in the absence of DNA. The CDR3 runs to 17 residues. Germline-derived CDR1 and CDR2 are SGHTA and FQGNSA. CDR3 residues: CASSLQTGRTANYGYTF. Together with reference TRBV7-2 and TRBJ1-2, the CDR3 gives the full variable domain: GAGVSQSPSNKVTEKGKDVELRCDPISGHTALYWYRQSLGQGLEFLIYFQGNSAPDKSGLPSDRFSAERTGGSVSTLTIQRTQQEDSAVYLCASSLQTGRTANYGYTFGSGTRLTVV.

The chain recombines TRBV20-1 with TRBJ1-6; the TRBD1 assignment by TCRdb is unverifiable without DNA. CDR1 and CDR2 (germline): DFQATT, SNEGSKA (reference sequence). The CDR3 is 14 amino acids. The CDR3 protein is CSARRGTGPSPLHF.